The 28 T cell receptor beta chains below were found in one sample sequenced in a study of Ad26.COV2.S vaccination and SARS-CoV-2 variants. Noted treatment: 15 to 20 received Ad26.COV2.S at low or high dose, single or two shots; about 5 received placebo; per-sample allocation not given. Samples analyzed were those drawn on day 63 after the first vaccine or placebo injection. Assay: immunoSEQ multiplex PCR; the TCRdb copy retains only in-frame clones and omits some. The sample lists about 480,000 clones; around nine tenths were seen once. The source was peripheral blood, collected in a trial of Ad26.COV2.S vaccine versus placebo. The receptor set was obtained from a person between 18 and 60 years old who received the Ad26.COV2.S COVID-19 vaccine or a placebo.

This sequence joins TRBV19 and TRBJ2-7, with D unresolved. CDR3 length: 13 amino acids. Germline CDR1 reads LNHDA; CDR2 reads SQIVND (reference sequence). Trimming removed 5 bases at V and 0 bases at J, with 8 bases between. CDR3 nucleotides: TGTGCCAGTAGTCCCTCGCCCTCCTACGAGCAGTACTTC. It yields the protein CASSPSPSYEQYF.

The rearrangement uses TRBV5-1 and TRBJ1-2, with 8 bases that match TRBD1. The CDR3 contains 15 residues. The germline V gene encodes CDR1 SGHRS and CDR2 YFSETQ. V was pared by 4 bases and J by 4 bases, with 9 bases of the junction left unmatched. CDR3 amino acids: CASSRVPDRGYGYTF. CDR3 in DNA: TGCGCCAGCAGCCGGGTCCCCGACAGGGGCTATGGCTACACCTTC. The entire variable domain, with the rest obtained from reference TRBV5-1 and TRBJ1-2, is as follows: KAGVTQTPRYLIKTRGQQVTLSCSPISGHRSVSWYQQTPGQGLQFLFEYFSETQRNKGNFPGRFSGRQFSNSRSEMNVSTLELGDSALYLCASSRVPDRGYGYTFGSGTRLTVV.

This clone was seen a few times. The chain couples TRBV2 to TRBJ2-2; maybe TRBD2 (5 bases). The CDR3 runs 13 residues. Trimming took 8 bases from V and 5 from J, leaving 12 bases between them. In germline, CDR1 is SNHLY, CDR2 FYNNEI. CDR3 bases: TGTGCCAGCGGTGGACTGTGGACCGGGGAGCTGTTTTTT. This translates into CASGGLWTGELFF.

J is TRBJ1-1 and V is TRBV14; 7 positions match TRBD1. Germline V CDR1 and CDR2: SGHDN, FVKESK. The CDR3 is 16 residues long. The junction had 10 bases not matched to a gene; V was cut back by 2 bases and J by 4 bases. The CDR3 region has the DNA TGTGCCAGCAGCCAACATACAGGGGTTCGTAGCACTGAAGCTTTCTTT. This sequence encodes CASSQHTGVRSTEAFF.

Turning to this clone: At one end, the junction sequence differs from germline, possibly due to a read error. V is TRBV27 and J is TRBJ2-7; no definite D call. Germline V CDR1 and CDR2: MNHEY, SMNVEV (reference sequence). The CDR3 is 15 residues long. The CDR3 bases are TGTGCCAGCAGAATTCGGGCATCATCCTCCCACGAGCAGTACTTC. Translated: CASRIRASSSHEQYF.

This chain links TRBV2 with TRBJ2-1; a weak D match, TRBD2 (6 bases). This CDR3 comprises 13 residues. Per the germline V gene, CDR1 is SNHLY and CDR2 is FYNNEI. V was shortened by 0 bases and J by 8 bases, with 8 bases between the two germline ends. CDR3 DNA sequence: TGTGCCAGCAGTGAAGCTGGGAGGTATGAGCAGTTCTTC. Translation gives CASSEAGRYEQFF.

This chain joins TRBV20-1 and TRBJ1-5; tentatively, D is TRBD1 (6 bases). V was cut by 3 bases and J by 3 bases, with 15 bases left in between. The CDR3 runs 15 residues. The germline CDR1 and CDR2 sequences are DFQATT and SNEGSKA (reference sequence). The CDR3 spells CSASSRGLVNQPQHF. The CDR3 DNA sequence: TGCAGTGCTAGTTCCAGGGGCCTTGTCAATCAGCCCCAGCATTTT.

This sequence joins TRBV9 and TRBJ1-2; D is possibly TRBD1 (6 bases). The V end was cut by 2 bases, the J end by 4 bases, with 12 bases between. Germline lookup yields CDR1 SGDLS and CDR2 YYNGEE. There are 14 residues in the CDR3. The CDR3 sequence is CASSVLQGVYGYTF. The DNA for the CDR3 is TGTGCCAGCAGCGTTTTACAGGGAGTCTATGGCTACACCTTC. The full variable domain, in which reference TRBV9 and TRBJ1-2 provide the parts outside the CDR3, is DSGVTQTPKHLITATGQRVTLRCSPRSGDLSVYWYQQSLDQGLQFLIQYYNGEERAKGNILERFSAQQFPDLHSELNLSSLELGDSALYFCASSVLQGVYGYTFGSGTRLTVV.

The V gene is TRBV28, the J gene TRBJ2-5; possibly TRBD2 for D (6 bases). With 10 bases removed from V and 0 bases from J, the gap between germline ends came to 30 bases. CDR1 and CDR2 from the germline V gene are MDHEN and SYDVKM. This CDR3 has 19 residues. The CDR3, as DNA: TGTGCCACAATCAACACCCGGGACTCTATCCCTTCGTACCAAGAGACCCAGTACTTC. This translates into CATINTRDSIPSYQETQYF.

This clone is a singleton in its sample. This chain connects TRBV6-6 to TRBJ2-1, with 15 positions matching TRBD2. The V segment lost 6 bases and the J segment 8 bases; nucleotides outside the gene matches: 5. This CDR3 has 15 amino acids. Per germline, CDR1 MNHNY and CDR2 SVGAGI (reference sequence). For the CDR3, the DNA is TGTGCCAGCAGGCCTGGACTAGCGGGAGGGGATGAGCAGTTCTTC. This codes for CASRPGLAGGDEQFF.

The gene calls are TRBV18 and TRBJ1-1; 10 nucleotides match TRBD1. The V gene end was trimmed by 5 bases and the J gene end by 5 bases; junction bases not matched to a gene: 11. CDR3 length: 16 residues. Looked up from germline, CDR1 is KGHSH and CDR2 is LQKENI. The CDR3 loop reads CASSSGQGMVGTEAFF. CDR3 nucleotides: TGTGCCAGCTCATCGGGACAGGGGATGGTTGGGACTGAAGCTTTCTTT.

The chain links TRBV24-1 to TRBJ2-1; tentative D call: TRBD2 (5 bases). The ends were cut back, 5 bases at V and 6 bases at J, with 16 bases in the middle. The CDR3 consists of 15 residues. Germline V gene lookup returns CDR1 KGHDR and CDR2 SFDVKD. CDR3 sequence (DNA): TGTGCCACCAGTGGGAGGAAAGCGGCGATCAATGAGCAGTTCTTC. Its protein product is CATSGRKAAINEQFF.

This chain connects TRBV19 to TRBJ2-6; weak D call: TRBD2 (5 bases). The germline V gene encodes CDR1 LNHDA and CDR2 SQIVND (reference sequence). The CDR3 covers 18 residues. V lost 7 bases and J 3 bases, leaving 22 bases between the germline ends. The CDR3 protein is CASMKSATVGVGANVLTF. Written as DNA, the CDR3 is TGTGCCAGTATGAAGAGTGCCACGGTCGGGGTTGGGGCCAACGTCCTGACTTTC.

The CDR3 protein is CASSLGTSKLEAFF. DNA for the CDR3: TGTGCCAGCAGCTTGGGGACTTCTAAACTAGAAGCTTTCTTT. The chain uses TRBV5-4 and TRBJ1-1; D uncertain. Per the germline V gene, CDR1 is SGHNT and CDR2 is YYREEE (reference sequence). The CDR3 length is 14 residues. V was clipped by 0 bases and J by 8 bases, with 14 bases between them.

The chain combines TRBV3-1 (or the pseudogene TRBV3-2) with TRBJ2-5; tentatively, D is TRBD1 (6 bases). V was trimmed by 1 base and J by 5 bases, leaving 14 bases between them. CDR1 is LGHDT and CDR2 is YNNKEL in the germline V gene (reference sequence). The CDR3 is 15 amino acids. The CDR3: CASSQGDHRGETQYF. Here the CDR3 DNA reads TGTGCCAGCAGCCAAGGGGATCATAGGGGGGAGACCCAGTACTTC.

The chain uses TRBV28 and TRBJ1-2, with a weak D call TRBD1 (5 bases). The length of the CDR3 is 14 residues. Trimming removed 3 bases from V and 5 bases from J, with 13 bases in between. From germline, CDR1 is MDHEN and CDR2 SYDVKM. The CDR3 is CASSFWDSGYGYTF. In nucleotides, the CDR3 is TGTGCCAGCAGTTTTTGGGATTCAGGGTATGGCTACACCTTC.

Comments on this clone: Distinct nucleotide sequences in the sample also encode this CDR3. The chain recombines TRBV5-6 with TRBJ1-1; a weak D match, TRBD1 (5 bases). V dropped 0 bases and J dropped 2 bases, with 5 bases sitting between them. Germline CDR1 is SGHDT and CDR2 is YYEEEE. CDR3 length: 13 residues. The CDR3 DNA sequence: TGTGCCAGCAGCTTGGGGGGCAACACTGAAGCTTTCTTT. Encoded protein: CASSLGGNTEAFF.

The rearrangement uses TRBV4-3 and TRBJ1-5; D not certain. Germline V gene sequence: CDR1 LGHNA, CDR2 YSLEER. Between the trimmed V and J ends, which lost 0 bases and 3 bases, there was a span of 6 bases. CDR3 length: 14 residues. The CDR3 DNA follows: TGCGCCAGCAGCCAAGATCTTCTCAATCAGCCCCAGCATTTT. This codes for CASSQDLLNQPQHF.

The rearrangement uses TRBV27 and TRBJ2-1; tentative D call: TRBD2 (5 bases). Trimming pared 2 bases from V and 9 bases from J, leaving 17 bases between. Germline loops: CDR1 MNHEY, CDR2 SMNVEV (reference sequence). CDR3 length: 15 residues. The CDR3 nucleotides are TGTGCCAGCAGTTTAACTAGATTCTTGACCAGTGAGCAGTTCTTC. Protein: CASSLTRFLTSEQFF.

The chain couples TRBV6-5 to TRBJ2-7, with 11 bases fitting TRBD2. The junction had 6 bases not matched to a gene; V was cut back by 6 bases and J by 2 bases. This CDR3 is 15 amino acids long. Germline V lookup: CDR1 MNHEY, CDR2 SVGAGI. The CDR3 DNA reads TGTGCCAGCAGGCCCTCACTAGCGGGGGCCTACGAGCAGTACTTC. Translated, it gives CASRPSLAGAYEQYF.

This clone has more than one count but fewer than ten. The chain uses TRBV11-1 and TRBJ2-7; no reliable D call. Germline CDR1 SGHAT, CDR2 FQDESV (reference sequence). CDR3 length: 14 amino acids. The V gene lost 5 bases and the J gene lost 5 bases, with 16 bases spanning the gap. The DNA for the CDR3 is TGTGCCAGCAGCAAACAAGCCCTTATGAACGAGCAGTACTTC. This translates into CASSKQALMNEQYF.

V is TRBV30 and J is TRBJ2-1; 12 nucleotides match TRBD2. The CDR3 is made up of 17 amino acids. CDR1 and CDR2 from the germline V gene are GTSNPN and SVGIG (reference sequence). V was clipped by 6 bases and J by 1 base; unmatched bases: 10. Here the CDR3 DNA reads TGTGCCTGCCCGATGACTAGCGGGAGAGCGTCCTACAATGAGCAGTTCTTC. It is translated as CACPMTSGRASYNEQFF.

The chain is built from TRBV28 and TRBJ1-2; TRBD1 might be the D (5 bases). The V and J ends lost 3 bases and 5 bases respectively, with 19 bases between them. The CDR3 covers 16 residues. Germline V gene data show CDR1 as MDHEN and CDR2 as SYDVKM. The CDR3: CASSLATGARGYGYTF. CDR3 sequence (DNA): TGTGCCAGCAGTTTGGCAACTGGGGCAAGAGGGTATGGCTACACCTTC.

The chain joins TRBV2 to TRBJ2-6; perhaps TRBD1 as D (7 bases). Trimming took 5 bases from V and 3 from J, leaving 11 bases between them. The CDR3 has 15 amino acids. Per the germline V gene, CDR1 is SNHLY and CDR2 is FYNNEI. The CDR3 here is CASSWGDSGANVLTF. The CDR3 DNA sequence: TGTGCCAGCAGTTGGGGGGACAGTGGGGCCAACGTCCTGACTTTC.

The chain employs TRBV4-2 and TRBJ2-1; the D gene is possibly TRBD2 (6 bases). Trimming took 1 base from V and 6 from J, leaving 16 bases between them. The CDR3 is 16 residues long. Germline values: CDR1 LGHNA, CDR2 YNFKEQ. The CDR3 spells CASSQVGGRKANEQFF. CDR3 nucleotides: TGTGCCAGCAGCCAAGTGGGAGGAAGAAAGGCCAATGAGCAGTTCTTC.

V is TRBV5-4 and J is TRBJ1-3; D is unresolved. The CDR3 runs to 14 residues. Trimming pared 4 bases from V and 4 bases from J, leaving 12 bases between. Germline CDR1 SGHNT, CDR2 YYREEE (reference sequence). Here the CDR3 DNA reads TGTGCCAGCAGCCCAGATGTGGGGGGAAACACCATATATTTT. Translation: CASSPDVGGNTIYF.

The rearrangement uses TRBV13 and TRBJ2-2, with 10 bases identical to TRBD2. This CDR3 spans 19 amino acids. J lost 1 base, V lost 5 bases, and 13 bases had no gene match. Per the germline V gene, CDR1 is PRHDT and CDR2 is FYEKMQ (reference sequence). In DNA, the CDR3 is TGTGCCAGCAGCCCTTACAGGCCCAGGACTAGCGGGAACACCGGGGAGCTGTTTTTT. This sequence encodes CASSPYRPRTSGNTGELFF.

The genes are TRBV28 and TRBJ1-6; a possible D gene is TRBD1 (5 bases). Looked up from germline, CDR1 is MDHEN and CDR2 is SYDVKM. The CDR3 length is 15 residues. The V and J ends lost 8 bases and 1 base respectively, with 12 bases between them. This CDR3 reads CASLQGASYNSPLHF. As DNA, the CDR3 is TGTGCCAGCCTCCAGGGCGCGTCCTATAATTCACCCCTCCACTTT.